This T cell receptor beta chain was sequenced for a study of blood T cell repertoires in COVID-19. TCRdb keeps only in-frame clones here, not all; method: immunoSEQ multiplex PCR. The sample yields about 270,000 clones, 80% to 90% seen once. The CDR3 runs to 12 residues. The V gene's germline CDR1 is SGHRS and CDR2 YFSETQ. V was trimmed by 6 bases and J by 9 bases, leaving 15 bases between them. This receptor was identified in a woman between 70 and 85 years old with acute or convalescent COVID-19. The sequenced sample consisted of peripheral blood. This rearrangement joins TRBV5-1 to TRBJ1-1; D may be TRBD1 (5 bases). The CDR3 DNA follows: TGCGCCAGCAAGGCCGACAGTCCGCAAGCTTTCTTT. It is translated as CASKADSPQAFF.